What follows are 24 T cell receptor beta chains derived from one specimen sequenced in a study of T-cell memory formation after mild COVID-19 (dated by TCRdb to 2020 to 2023). The library was built by means of 5' RACE. The sample was run on an Illumina NovaSeq 6000. The public sequencing data were trimmed at Q25 with fastp and processed into clonotypes with MiXCR by TCRdb, which kept only in-frame beta chains. Duplicate CDR3 protein sequences are folded into a single record with the most common DNA and genes. The sample table lists around 320,000 distinct CDR3 sequences, around 30% of them with a count of one. The top ten hold about 13% of the sample. What was sequenced was PBMCs or a T cell subset sorted from them (not recorded which). The source is an adult woman who had mild COVID-19 (a few samples of this study predate the infection). The sample titles of this study are shuffled in the database, so cell type and time point are left out; the donor was told from shared clones.

The CDR3 nucleotides are TGTGCCAGCAGCTTTCACCTTACTAGCGGGAGGTTAAGTTACAATGAGCAGTTCTTC. Protein: CASSFHLTSGRLSYNEQFF. The genes are TRBV7-2 and TRBJ2-1, with 12 bases matching TRBD2. V shed 3 bases, J shed 4 bases, and the junction held 13 bases outside the gene matches. This CDR3 is 19 amino acids long. Per the germline V gene, CDR1 is SGHTA and CDR2 is FQGNSA.

This clonotype has more than one count but fewer than ten. V and J are TRBV20-1 and TRBJ2-1; tentative D call: TRBD2 (5 bases). CDR1 and CDR2 (germline): DFQATT, SNEGSKA (reference sequence). Between the trimmed V and J ends, which lost 6 bases and 6 bases, there was a span of 18 bases. This CDR3 comprises 14 residues. CDR3 sequence: CSALIWRTVNEQFF. As DNA, the CDR3 is TGCAGTGCCCTGATCTGGAGGACCGTCAATGAGCAGTTCTTC.

The chain employs TRBV7-8 and TRBJ2-1; 9 positions match TRBD2. V was pared by 4 bases and J by 4 bases, with 11 bases of the junction left unmatched. The CDR3 consists of 17 residues. Germline CDR1 SGHVS, CDR2 FQNEAQ. CDR3 coding DNA: TGTGCCAGCAGCTCCCGGGCAGCGGGAGGCTTTTACAATGAGCAGTTCTTC. Amino acids: CASSSRAAGGFYNEQFF.

The V call is TRBV7-9, the J call TRBJ1-2; D may be TRBD1 (5 bases). Germline lookup yields CDR1 SEHNR and CDR2 FQNEAQ (reference sequence). Trimming left V 1 base short and J 14 bases short, with 11 bases between. The length of the CDR3 is 11 residues. CDR3 protein: CASSLGDAGTF. In nucleotides, the CDR3 is TGTGCCAGCAGCTTAGGGGACGCCGGGACCTTC.

This clonotype has ten or more counts. V is TRBV7-9 and J is TRBJ2-7; 10 positions match TRBD1. The germline CDR1 and CDR2 sequences are SEHNR and FQNEAQ (reference sequence). CDR3 length equals 15 residues. V dropped 3 bases and J dropped 4; count of bases not matched to a gene: 6. In nucleotides, the CDR3 is TGTGCCAGCAGCTTTAGCGGACAGGGGGGATACGAGCAGTACTTC. Amino acid sequence: CASSFSGQGGYEQYF.

This chain joins TRBV7-9 and TRBJ2-7; D unclear. The CDR3 length is 14 residues. The ends were cut back, 4 bases at V and 4 bases at J, with 14 bases in the middle. CDR1 and CDR2 (germline): SEHNR, FQNEAQ (reference sequence). As DNA, the CDR3 is TGTGCCAGCAGCTCATCGGCCCACCATTACGAGCAGTACTTC. Amino acids: CASSSSAHHYEQYF.

The genes are TRBV12-3 or TRBV12-4 and TRBJ2-5; D is possibly TRBD2 (5 bases). V dropped 7 bases and J dropped 4 bases, with 19 bases sitting between them. This CDR3 spans 15 amino acids. The CDR3 region is CASTTSGSVAETQYF. CDR3 coding DNA: TGTGCCAGCACCACCTCGGGGAGCGTGGCAGAGACCCAGTACTTC.

This clonotype was recorded once. The rearrangement links TRBV29-1 to TRBJ2-7; D not certain. The CDR3 is 11 amino acids. The V end lost 7 bases, the J end lost 0 bases, and 7 bases lay between the germline ends. Looked up from germline, CDR1 is SQVTM and CDR2 is ANQGSEA. CDR3 in amino acids: CSAGVSYEQYF. The CDR3 region has the DNA TGCAGCGCTGGTGTCTCCTACGAGCAGTACTTC.

This clonotype was detected only a few times. The V call is TRBV7-6, the J call TRBJ1-1, with 7 bases fitting TRBD1. This CDR3 is built from 15 residues. Germline values: CDR1 SGHVS, CDR2 FNYEAQ. The ends lost 3 bases at V and 1 base at J; junction bases unmatched: 5. In DNA, the CDR3 is TGTGCCAGCAGCTTGGGGACAGCGAGGAACACTGAAGCTTTCTTT. It is translated as CASSLGTARNTEAFF.

This clonotype has more than one count but fewer than ten. The J gene is TRBJ2-7, the V gene TRBV4-3, with D perhaps TRBD2 (6 bases). This CDR3 has 14 residues. Trimming cost V 0 bases and J 3 bases, with 9 bases left between them. Germline loops: CDR1 LGHNA, CDR2 YSLEER. The CDR3 DNA reads TGCGCCAGCAGCCAAGATCTCGGGGGCTACGAGCAGTACTTC. Encoded protein: CASSQDLGGYEQYF.

V and J are TRBV5-1 and TRBJ1-1, with no clear D. Trimming cost V 3 bases and J 3 bases, with 15 bases left between them. Germline CDR1 SGHRS, CDR2 YFSETQ. This CDR3 has 15 amino acids. CDR3 sequence (DNA): TGCGCCAGCAGCTCAGGACTTTCGGAGGACACTGAAGCTTTCTTT. Translating gives CASSSGLSEDTEAFF.

This clonotype appeared a single time. V gene TRBV5-4 combines with J gene TRBJ2-1; 10 bases align to TRBD2. Unmatched junction bases numbered 13, after V lost 4 bases and J lost 0 bases. Per the germline V gene, CDR1 is SGHNT and CDR2 is YYREEE (reference sequence). CDR3 length equals 19 residues. This chain's CDR3 is CASSRRAASGSLSYNEQFF. CDR3 sequence (DNA): TGTGCCAGCAGCCGGAGGGCTGCTAGCGGGAGTCTCTCCTACAATGAGCAGTTCTTC. The full variable domain, with the rest looked up from reference TRBV5-4 and TRBJ2-1, is ETGVTQSPTHLIKTRGQQVTLRCSSQSGHNTVSWYQQALGQGPQFIFQYYREEENGRGNFPPRFSGLQFPNYSSELNVNALELDDSALYLCASSRRAASGSLSYNEQFFGPGTRLTVL.

This clonotype was picked up a small number of times. This sequence joins TRBV5-5 and TRBJ1-1, with D possibly being TRBD1 (5 bases). The CDR3 spans 13 residues. Germline CDR1 SGHKS, CDR2 YYEKEE (reference sequence). V shed 4 bases and J shed 6 bases, with 13 bases lying between them. The CDR3 coding sequence is TGTGCCAGCAGCCGGACGGTGGGGGCTGAAGCTTTCTTT. Its translation: CASSRTVGAEAFF.

The CDR3 DNA sequence: TGTGCCACCAGTGATCACGGGGTTTCTGGCTACACCTTC. Amino acid sequence: CATSDHGVSGYTF. The chain is built from TRBV24-1 and TRBJ1-2, with D uncertain. The V end was cut by 3 bases, the J end by 7 bases, with 11 bases between. The V gene's germline CDR1 is KGHDR and CDR2 SFDVKD. The CDR3 spans 13 residues.

The genes are TRBV7-9 and TRBJ2-3, with D maybe TRBD1 (7 bases). The CDR3 consists of 14 residues. V lost 5 bases and J lost 5, with 14 bases in between. Germline-derived CDR1 and CDR2 are SEHNR and FQNEAQ (reference sequence). This CDR3 reads CASSQQGRGDTQYF. The DNA for the CDR3 is TGTGCCAGCAGCCAACAGGGGCGGGGAGATACGCAGTATTTT.

The chain links TRBV18 to TRBJ1-2; 8 bases are a match to TRBD1. From germline, CDR1 is KGHSH and CDR2 LQKENI. V was pared by 4 bases and J by 4 bases, with 5 bases of the junction left unmatched. There are 14 residues in the CDR3. The CDR3 region is CASSRIGQGYGYTF. The CDR3 DNA follows: TGTGCCAGCTCACGAATTGGACAGGGCTATGGCTACACCTTC.

This rearrangement joins TRBV30 to TRBJ1-2; D gene ambiguous. Germline CDR1 and CDR2: GTSNPN and SVGIG (reference sequence). V was clipped by 0 bases and J by 4 bases, with 12 bases between them. This CDR3 comprises 14 residues. The CDR3 coding sequence is TGTGCCTGGAGTGTGGGTGATTTGCTCTATGGCTACACCTTC. It translates to CAWSVGDLLYGYTF. Complete variable domain (other parts from reference TRBV30 and TRBJ1-2): SQTIHQWPATLVQPVGSPLSLECTVEGTSNPNLYWYRQAAGRGLQLLFYSVGIGQISSEVPQNLSASRPQDRQFILSSKKLLLSDSGFYLCAWSVGDLLYGYTFGSGTRLTVV.

The gene calls are TRBV12-3 or TRBV12-4 and TRBJ1-1; 9 nucleotides match TRBD1. The CDR3 loop spans 14 amino acids. Trimming removed 4 bases from V and 5 bases from J; junction bases left unmatched: 5. CDR3 sequence: CASSSTGGRTEAFF. Here the CDR3 DNA reads TGTGCCAGCAGTTCGACAGGGGGGAGAACTGAAGCTTTCTTT.

This clonotype was picked up a small number of times. V usage is TRBV12-3 or TRBV12-4 and J usage is TRBJ1-2; tentative D call: TRBD1 (5 bases). CDR3 length: 14 residues. V lost 6 bases to trimming and J lost 8 bases, with 19 bases between them. This CDR3 is CASRGTTGPGGYTF. In DNA, the CDR3 is TGTGCCAGCAGGGGAACGACGGGGCCGGGGGGCTACACCTTC.

The CDR3 sequence: CASSTILGRQGAIGANVLTF. The CDR3 nucleotides are TGTGCCAGCAGTACGATCCTCGGGCGACAGGGGGCTATTGGGGCCAACGTCCTGACTTTC. This chain connects TRBV12-3 or TRBV12-4 to TRBJ2-6; 10 nucleotides align to TRBD1. The length of the CDR3 is 20 residues. V lost 5 bases and J lost 3; bases outside the gene matches: 16.

The chain recombines TRBV5-4 with TRBJ2-7, with D possibly TRBD1 on 5 matching bases. The V end was cut by 2 bases, the J end by 5 bases, with 14 bases between. From germline, CDR1 is SGHNT and CDR2 YYREEE (reference sequence). This CDR3 is 14 amino acids long. The CDR3 spells CASSFGSVRDEQYF. CDR3 coding DNA: TGTGCCAGCAGCTTCGGGTCCGTCAGGGACGAGCAGTACTTC. Together with reference TRBV5-4 and TRBJ2-7, the CDR3 gives the full variable domain: ETGVTQSPTHLIKTRGQQVTLRCSSQSGHNTVSWYQQALGQGPQFIFQYYREEENGRGNFPPRFSGLQFPNYSSELNVNALELDDSALYLCASSFGSVRDEQYFGPGTRLTVT.

This clonotype has just a few counts. V is TRBV29-1 and J is TRBJ2-7; D might be TRBD1 or TRBD2, each matching 5 bases. The CDR3 length is 12 residues. Germline-derived CDR1 and CDR2 are SQVTM and ANQGSEA. Trimming took 1 base from V and 7 from J, leaving 11 bases between them. For the CDR3, the DNA is TGCAGCGTTGAAGGCAGGGCGGGTGAGCAGTACTTC. It translates to CSVEGRAGEQYF.

The chain employs TRBV25-1 and TRBJ1-6; possibly TRBD1 for D (5 bases). V lost 2 bases, J lost 3 bases, and 11 bases lay in between. This CDR3 region has 16 residues. Germline CDR1 and CDR2: MGHDK and SYGVNS. The CDR3: CASSEPWQGYNSPLHF. DNA for the CDR3: TGTGCCAGCAGTGAACCCTGGCAGGGCTATAATTCACCCCTCCACTTT.

This clonotype was counted only a few times. The chain is built from TRBV15 and TRBJ2-6, with D possibly being TRBD1 (6 bases). Trimming cost V 5 bases and J 2 bases, with 10 bases left between them. The CDR3 totals 15 residues. Germline V gene lookup returns CDR1 LNHNV and CDR2 YYDKDF (reference sequence). The CDR3 region is CATSYGGTGANVLTF. The CDR3 DNA reads TGTGCCACCAGCTATGGGGGCACTGGGGCCAACGTCCTGACTTTC.